The 17 T cell receptor beta chains below were found in one sample sequenced in a study of blood T cell repertoires in COVID-19. Profiling relied on immunoSEQ multiplex PCR, and the TCRdb table lists in-frame clones only, not all of them. The sample has 70,000 to 85,000 clones, about four fifths seen once; the top ten hold 30% to 45%. Source material: peripheral blood. The receptors here all came from an elderly man with active or convalescent COVID-19.

The chain joins TRBV30 to TRBJ2-1; TRBD2 aligns across 8 bases. Germline values: CDR1 GTSNPN, CDR2 SVGIG (reference sequence). This CDR3 region has 12 residues. The ends lost 5 bases at V and 7 bases at J; junction bases unmatched: 4. CDR3 amino acids: CAWDREGNEQFF. CDR3 DNA sequence: TGTGCCTGGGATCGGGAGGGGAATGAGCAGTTCTTC. Looking up the rest from reference TRBV30 and TRBJ2-1 gives the full variable domain: SQTIHQWPATLVQPVGSPLSLECTVEGTSNPNLYWYRQAAGRGLQLLFYSVGIGQISSEVPQNLSASRPQDRQFILSSKKLLLSDSGFYLCAWDREGNEQFFGPGTRLTVL.

In nucleotides, the CDR3 is TGTGCCAGCAGTGAAGAGGGGTATAGCAATCAGCCCCAGCATTTT. It yields the protein CASSEEGYSNQPQHF. The chain carries TRBV6-1 and TRBJ1-5; D possibly corresponds to TRBD1 (5 bases). Germline-derived CDR1 and CDR2 are MNHNS and SASEGT. CDR3 length equals 15 residues. V lost 1 base, J lost 0 bases, and 7 bases lay in between.

This chain links TRBV6-5 with TRBJ2-7, with 7 bases that match TRBD1. The CDR3 contains 14 residues. The germline gives CDR1 MNHEY, CDR2 SVGAGI. The junction had 10 bases not matched to a gene; V was cut back by 6 bases and J by 5 bases. CDR3 protein: CASSLQGDDDEQYF. CDR3 nucleotide sequence: TGTGCCAGCAGCCTCCAGGGGGATGACGACGAGCAGTACTTC.

The chain couples TRBV25-1 to TRBJ1-4; D might be TRBD1 (5 bases). CDR3 length: 16 residues. Germline CDR1 reads MGHDK; CDR2 reads SYGVNS. V lost 4 bases to trimming and J lost 5 bases, with 17 bases between them. This CDR3 is CASSAGHMKGNEKLFF. DNA of the CDR3: TGTGCCAGCAGTGCCGGACACATGAAGGGGAATGAAAAACTGTTTTTT.

The V call is TRBV27, the J call TRBJ2-1; TRBD2 is a possible D gene (5 bases). The CDR3 is 15 amino acids. CDR1 is MNHEY, CDR2 SMNVEV, per germline (reference sequence). V dropped 2 bases and J dropped 0 bases, with 8 bases sitting between them. The CDR3 sequence is CASSLRESSYNEQFF. CDR3 sequence (DNA): TGTGCCAGCAGTTTAAGGGAGAGCTCCTACAATGAGCAGTTCTTC.

CDR3 DNA: TGTGCCAGCAGTTCCAGGGCCTTCAATCAGCCCCAGCATTTT. Translated: CASSSRAFNQPQHF. The chain couples TRBV28 to TRBJ1-5, with D perhaps TRBD1 (5 bases). The germline V gene encodes CDR1 MDHEN and CDR2 SYDVKM. CDR3 length: 14 amino acids. Trimming left V 4 bases short and J 3 bases short, with 10 bases between.

This clone was observed once. The V and J genes are TRBV6-1 and TRBJ1-5; TRBD1 agrees at 8 bases. Germline-derived CDR1 and CDR2 are MNHNS and SASEGT. The ends lost 3 bases at V and 7 bases at J; junction bases unmatched: 2. CDR3 length equals 13 residues. The CDR3 sequence is CASSEDRAQPQHF. CDR3 bases: TGTGCCAGCAGTGAGGACAGGGCACAGCCCCAGCATTTT.

The chain employs TRBV12-5 and TRBJ2-2, with a tentative D call TRBD1 (6 bases). V dropped 3 bases and J dropped 1 base, with 9 bases sitting between them. The CDR3 has 15 amino acids. Germline V lookup: CDR1 LGHNT, CDR2 FRNRAP. Written as DNA, the CDR3 is TGTGCTAGTGGTTTCCTACAGGGGAACACCGGGGAGCTGTTTTTT. This encodes CASGFLQGNTGELFF.

The chain uses TRBV11-2 and TRBJ1-6; 7 positions agree with TRBD1. Per the germline V gene, CDR1 is SGHAT and CDR2 is FQNNGV. V was pared by 2 bases and J by 7 bases, with 11 bases of the junction left unmatched. CDR3 length: 17 amino acids. CDR3 DNA: TGTGCCAGCAGCTTACGGGCCGCCGGGACAGAAAATTCACCCCTCCACTTT. It encodes CASSLRAAGTENSPLHF.

The J gene is TRBJ1-1, the V gene TRBV6-1; 8 bases agree with TRBD1. Germline lookup yields CDR1 MNHNS and CDR2 SASEGT. This CDR3 has 12 residues. Germline trimming cut 2 bases from V and 10 bases from J; bases unmatched to any gene: 3. The CDR3 sequence: CASSEKGTGAFF. The CDR3 coding sequence is TGTGCCAGCAGTGAAAAAGGGACAGGAGCTTTCTTT.

This chain uses TRBV19 with TRBJ2-7, with D perhaps matching TRBD2 (6 bases). This CDR3 is built from 13 residues. V was trimmed by 5 bases and J by 3 bases, leaving 11 bases between them. The germline V gene has CDR1 LNHDA and CDR2 SQIVND (reference sequence). CDR3 nucleotides: TGTGCCAGTAGTGCGGGACGGGACTACGAGCAGTACTTC. This encodes CASSAGRDYEQYF.

This chain connects TRBV5-1 to TRBJ2-3, with 7 bases aligning to TRBD1. The V and J ends lost 0 bases and 3 bases, in that order; junction bases with no gene match: 10. The germline gives CDR1 SGHRS, CDR2 YFSETQ. The CDR3 runs 17 residues. The CDR3 loop is CASSLEGDRDLTDTQYF. DNA for the CDR3: TGCGCCAGCAGCTTGGAGGGTGACAGGGATTTGACAGATACGCAGTATTTT.

The sample holds one count of this clone. V and J are TRBV4-2 and TRBJ1-4; 10 nucleotides match TRBD1. J was trimmed by 10 bases and V by 0 bases; bases with no gene match: 8. Germline CDR1 reads LGHNA; CDR2 reads YNFKEQ. This CDR3 has 16 amino acids. As DNA, the CDR3 is TGTGCCAGCAGCCAAGATCCGCCGGGACAGGGGAGAAAACTGTTTTTT. It specifies CASSQDPPGQGRKLFF.

The chain uses TRBV5-1 and TRBJ2-3; D is possibly TRBD2 (5 bases). Trimming removed 2 bases from V and 0 bases from J, with 10 bases in between. Germline assignment: CDR1 SGHRS and CDR2 YFSETQ. The CDR3 runs 15 residues. The chain's CDR3 is CASSFFGESTDTQYF. In DNA form, the CDR3 reads TGCGCCAGCAGCTTCTTCGGGGAAAGCACAGATACGCAGTATTTT.

Turning to this clone: At one end, the junction sequence differs from germline, possibly due to a read error. J is TRBJ1-2 and V is TRBV13; the match to TRBD1 covers 8 bases. The CDR3 consists of 12 residues. CDR1 is PRHDT, CDR2 FYEKMQ, per germline (reference sequence). The chain's CDR3 is CASSQDPGQASF. Written as DNA, the CDR3 is TGTGCCAGCAGCCAAGACCCGGGACAGGCCTCCTTC. Supplemented by reference TRBV13 and TRBJ1-2, the full variable domain reads AAGVIQSPRHLIKEKRETATLKCYPIPRHDTVYWYQQGPGQDPQFLISFYEKMQSDKGSIPDRFSAQQFSDYHSELNMSSLELGDSALYFCASSQDPGQASFGSGTRLTVV.

The V call is TRBV7-2, the J call TRBJ2-1; TRBD1 agrees at 10 bases. This CDR3 has 15 amino acids. The V gene's germline CDR1 is SGHTA and CDR2 FQGNSA. V gave up 5 bases and J gave up 6 bases; unmatched junction bases: 7. The CDR3 region has the DNA TGTGCCAGCAGCCCCTATCGGACAGGGGGCAATGAGCAGTTCTTC. Translated, it gives CASSPYRTGGNEQFF.

CDR3 nucleotide sequence: TGTGCCAGTAGTATACTTGGCAATCAGCCCCAGCATTTT. It codes for CASSILGNQPQHF. The V gene is TRBV19, the J gene TRBJ1-5; D not resolved. The germline V gene encodes CDR1 LNHDA and CDR2 SQIVND (reference sequence). This CDR3 spans 13 amino acids. V was cut by 2 bases and J by 2 bases, with 4 bases left in between.